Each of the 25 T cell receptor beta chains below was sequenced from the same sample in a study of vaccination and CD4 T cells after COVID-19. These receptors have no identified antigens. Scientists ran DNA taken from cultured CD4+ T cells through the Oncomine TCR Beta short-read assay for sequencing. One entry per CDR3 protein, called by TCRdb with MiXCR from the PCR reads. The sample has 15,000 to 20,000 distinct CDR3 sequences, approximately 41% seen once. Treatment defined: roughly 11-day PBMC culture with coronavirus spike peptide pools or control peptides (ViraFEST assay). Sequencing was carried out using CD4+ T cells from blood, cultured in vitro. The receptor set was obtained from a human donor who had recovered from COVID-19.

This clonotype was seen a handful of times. For the CDR3, the DNA is TGCAGTGCTAGGGGTTCGGGTAATTCACCCCTCCACTTT. Its protein product is CSARGSGNSPLHF. The rearrangement joins TRBV20-1 to TRBJ1-6; D is ambiguous. With 3 bases removed from V and 6 bases from J, the gap between germline ends came to 9 bases. CDR3 length: 13 amino acids. CDR1 is DFQATT and CDR2 is SNEGSKA in the germline V gene (reference sequence).

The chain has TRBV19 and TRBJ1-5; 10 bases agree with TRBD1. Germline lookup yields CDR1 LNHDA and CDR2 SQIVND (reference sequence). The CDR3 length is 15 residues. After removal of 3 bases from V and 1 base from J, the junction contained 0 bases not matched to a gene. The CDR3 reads CASSMTGGSNQPQHF. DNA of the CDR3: TGTGCCAGTAGTATGACAGGGGGCAGCAATCAGCCCCAGCATTTT.

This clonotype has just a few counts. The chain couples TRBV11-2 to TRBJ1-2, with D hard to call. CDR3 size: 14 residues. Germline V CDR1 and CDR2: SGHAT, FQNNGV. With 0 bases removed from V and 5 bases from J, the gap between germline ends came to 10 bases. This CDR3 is CASSLDLVSYGYTF. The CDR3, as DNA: TGTGCCAGCAGCTTAGATCTTGTCTCGTATGGCTACACCTTC.

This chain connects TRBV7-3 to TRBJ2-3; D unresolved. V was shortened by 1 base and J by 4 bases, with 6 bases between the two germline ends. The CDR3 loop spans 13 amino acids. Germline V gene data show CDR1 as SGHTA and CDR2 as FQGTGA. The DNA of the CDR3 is TGTGCCAGCAGCTTAAGCTCGCCAGATACGCAGTATTTT. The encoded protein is CASSLSSPDTQYF.

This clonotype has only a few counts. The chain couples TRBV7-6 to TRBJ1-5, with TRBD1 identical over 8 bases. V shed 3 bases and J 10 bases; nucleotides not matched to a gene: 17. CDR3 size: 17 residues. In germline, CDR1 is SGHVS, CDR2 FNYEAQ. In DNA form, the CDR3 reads TGTGCCAGCAGCTTGAAGGCCGAGACAGGGGCAGGCGACCCCCAGCATTTT. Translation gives CASSLKAETGAGDPQHF.

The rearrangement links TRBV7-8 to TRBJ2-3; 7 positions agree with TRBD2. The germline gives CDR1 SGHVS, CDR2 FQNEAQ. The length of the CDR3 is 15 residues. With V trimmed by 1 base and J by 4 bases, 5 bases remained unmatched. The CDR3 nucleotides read TGTGCCAGCAGCTTAGACGGCGGGAGAGCAGATACGCAGTATTTT. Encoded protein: CASSLDGGRADTQYF.

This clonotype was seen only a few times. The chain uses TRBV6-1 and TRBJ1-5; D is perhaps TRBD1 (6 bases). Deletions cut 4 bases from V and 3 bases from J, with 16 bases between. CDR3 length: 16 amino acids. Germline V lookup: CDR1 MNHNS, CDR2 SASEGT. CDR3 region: CASSGPQGPTNQPQHF. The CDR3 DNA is TGTGCCAGCAGTGGGCCCCAGGGGCCTACCAATCAGCCCCAGCATTTT.

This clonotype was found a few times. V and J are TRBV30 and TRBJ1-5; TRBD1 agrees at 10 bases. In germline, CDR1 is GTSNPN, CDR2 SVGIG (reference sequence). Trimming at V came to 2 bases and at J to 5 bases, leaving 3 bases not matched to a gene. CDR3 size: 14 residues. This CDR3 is CAWSLTGGDQPQHF. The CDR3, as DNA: TGTGCCTGGAGTTTGACAGGGGGCGATCAGCCCCAGCATTTT.

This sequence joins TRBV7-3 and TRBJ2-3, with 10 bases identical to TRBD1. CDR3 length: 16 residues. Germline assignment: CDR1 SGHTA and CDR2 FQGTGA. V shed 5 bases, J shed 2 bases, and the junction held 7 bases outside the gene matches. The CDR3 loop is CASSPGDRGDTDTQYF. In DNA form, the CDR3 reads TGTGCCAGCAGCCCAGGGGACAGGGGCGACACAGATACGCAGTATTTT.

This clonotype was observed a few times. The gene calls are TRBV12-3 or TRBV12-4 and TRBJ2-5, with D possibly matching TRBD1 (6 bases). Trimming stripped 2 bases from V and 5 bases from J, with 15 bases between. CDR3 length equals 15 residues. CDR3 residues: CASSLLGGEMETQYF. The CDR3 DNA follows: TGTGCCAGCAGTTTACTAGGGGGAGAAATGGAGACCCAGTACTTC.

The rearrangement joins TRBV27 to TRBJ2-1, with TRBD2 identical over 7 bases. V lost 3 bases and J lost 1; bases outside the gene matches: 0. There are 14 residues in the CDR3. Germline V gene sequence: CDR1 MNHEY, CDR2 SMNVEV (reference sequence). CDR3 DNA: TGTGCCAGCAGTTTTAGCGGGTCCTACAATGAGCAGTTCTTC. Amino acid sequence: CASSFSGSYNEQFF.

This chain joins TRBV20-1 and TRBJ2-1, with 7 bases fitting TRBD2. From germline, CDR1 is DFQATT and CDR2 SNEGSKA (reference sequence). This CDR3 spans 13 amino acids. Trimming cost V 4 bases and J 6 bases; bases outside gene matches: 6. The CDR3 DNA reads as TGCAGTGCTATTTTAAGCGGGGTCAATGAGCAGTTCTTC. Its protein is CSAILSGVNEQFF.

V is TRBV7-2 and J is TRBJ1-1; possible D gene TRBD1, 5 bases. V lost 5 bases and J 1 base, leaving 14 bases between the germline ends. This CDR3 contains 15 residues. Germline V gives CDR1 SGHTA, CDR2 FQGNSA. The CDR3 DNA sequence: TGTGCCAGCAGCGAGGGGCTGGGGAGGAACACTGAAGCTTTCTTT. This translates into CASSEGLGRNTEAFF.

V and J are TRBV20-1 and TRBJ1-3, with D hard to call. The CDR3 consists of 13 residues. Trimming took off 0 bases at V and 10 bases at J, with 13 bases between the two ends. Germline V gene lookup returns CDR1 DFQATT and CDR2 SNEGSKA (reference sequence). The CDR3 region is CSAREEPKRTIYF. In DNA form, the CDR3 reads TGCAGTGCTAGAGAGGAACCGAAGAGGACCATATATTTT.

CDR3 bases: TGCAGTGCTAGAGGGGACAGGATCTCTGGAAACACCATATATTTT. Translating it yields CSARGDRISGNTIYF. The genes are TRBV20-1 and TRBJ1-3; 8 bases line up with TRBD1. J was trimmed by 0 bases and V by 1 base; bases with no gene match: 2. Germline V CDR1 and CDR2: DFQATT, SNEGSKA (reference sequence). The CDR3 sequence is 15 residues long.

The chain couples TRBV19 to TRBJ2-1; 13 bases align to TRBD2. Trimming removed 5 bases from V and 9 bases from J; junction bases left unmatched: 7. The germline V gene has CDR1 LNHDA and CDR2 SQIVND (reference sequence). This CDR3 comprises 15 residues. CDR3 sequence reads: CASSPTSGRVGEQFF. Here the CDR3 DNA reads TGTGCCAGTAGTCCAACTAGCGGGAGGGTCGGTGAGCAGTTCTTC.

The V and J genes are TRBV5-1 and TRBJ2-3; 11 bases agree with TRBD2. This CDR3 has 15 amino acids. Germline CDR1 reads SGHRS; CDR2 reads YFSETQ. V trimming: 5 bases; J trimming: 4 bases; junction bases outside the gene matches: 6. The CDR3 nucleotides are TGCGCCAGCAGTCTCTTAGCGGGAGGGGCAGATACGCAGTATTTT. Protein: CASSLLAGGADTQYF.

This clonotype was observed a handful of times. The CDR3, as DNA: TGTGCCAGCAGCTTTTCCCCGCTAGCGGAAGTTAACAATGAGCAGTTCTTC. It specifies CASSFSPLAEVNNEQFF. The rearrangement joins TRBV7-9 to TRBJ2-1; 7 bases match TRBD2. Losses at the gene ends were 3 bases for V and 5 bases for J; bases not matched to a gene: 13. The CDR3 contains 17 residues. CDR1 and CDR2 (germline): SEHNR, FQNEAQ (reference sequence).

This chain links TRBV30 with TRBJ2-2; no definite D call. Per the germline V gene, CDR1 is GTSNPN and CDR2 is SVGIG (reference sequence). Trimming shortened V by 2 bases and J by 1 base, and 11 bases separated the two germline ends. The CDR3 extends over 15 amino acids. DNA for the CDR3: TGTGCCTGGAGTCTGCCGGCAGGGAACACCGGGGAGCTGTTTTTT. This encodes CAWSLPAGNTGELFF.

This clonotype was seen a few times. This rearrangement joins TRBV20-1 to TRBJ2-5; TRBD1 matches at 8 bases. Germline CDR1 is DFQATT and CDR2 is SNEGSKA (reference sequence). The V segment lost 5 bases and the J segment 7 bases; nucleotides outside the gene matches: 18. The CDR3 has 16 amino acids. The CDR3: CSAPDTGQGDVGTQYF. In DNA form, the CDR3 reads TGCAGTGCTCCTGACACTGGACAGGGTGACGTGGGGACCCAGTACTTC.

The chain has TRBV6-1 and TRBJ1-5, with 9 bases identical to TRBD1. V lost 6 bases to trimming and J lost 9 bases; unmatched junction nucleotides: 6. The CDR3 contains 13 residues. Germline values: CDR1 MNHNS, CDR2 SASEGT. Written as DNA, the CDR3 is TGTGCCAGCAGGCCGGGACAGGGACGGCCCCAGCATTTT. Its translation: CASRPGQGRPQHF.

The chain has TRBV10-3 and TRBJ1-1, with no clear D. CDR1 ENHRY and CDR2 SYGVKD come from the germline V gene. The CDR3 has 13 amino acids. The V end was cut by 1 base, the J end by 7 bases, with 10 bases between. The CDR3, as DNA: TGTGCCATCAGTGAGTTTCCGGGCCTTGAAGCTTTCTTT. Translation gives CAISEFPGLEAFF.

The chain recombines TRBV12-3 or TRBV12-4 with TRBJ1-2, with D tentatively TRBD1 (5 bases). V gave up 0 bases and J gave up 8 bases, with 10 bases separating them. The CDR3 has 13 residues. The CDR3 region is CASSLAGAEGYTF. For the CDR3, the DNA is TGTGCCAGCAGTTTAGCAGGGGCCGAAGGCTACACCTTC.

The CDR3 spells CASSYSGTGDQPQHF. CDR3 nucleotide sequence: TGTGCCAGCAGTTACTCAGGGACAGGGGACCAGCCCCAGCATTTT. The chain employs TRBV6-5 and TRBJ1-5, with 10 bases lining up with TRBD1. The germline gives CDR1 MNHEY, CDR2 SVGAGI. This CDR3 contains 15 residues. J lost 7 bases, V lost 0 bases, and 3 bases had no gene match.

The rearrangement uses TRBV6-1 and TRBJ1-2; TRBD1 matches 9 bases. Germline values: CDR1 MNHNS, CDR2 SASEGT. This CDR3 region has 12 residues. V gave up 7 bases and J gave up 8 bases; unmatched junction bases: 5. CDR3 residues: CASKGTGFGYTF. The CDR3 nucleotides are TGTGCCAGCAAAGGGACAGGGTTCGGCTACACCTTC.